This T cell receptor (beta chain) was sequenced in a study of shared clonotypes between healthy human individuals. Study-level findings and limits: The diversity represented, both genetic and in exposure history, was limited by few donors.

For each subset, genomic DNA was distributed in equal portions over several immunoSEQ plates. Profiled with immunoSEQ multiplex PCR; TCRdb holds only in-frame clones, not every one. The profile shows about 1.1 million clones, approximately 80% of them singletons. With respect to this clone: Its cognate antigen is unknown.

The CDR3 runs to 16 residues. Trimming at V came to 3 bases and at J to 4 bases, leaving 7 bases not matched to a gene. Germline CDR1 reads KGHSH; CDR2 reads LQKENI. The sample taken for sequencing was memory CD4+ T cells from PBMCs. Documented subset: CD45RA-negative fraction. The clonotype was recovered from a man in his late teens or twenties in good health. Some clones in this sample may be carry-over from other donors' samples. The gene calls are TRBV18 and TRBJ2-1; 9 bases are a match to TRBD2. Written as DNA, the CDR3 is TGTGCCAGCTCACCCTCGACTAGCGGACTATACAATGAGCAGTTCTTC. Encoded protein: CASSPSTSGLYNEQFF.